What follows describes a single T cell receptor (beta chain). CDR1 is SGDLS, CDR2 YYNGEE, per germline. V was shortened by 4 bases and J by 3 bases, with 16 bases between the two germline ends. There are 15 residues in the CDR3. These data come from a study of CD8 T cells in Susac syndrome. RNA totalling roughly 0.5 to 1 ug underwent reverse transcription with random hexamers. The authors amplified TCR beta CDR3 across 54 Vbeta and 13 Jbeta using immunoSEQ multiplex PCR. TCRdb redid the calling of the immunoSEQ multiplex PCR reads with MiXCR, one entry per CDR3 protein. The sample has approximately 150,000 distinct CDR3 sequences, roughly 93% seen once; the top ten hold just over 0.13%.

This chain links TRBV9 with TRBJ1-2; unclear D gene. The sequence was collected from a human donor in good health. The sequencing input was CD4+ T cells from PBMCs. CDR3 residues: CASSPGQSPYYGYTF. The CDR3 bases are TGTGCCAGCAGCCCCGGGCAGAGCCCCTACTATGGCTACACCTTC.